What follows is one T cell receptor beta chain and its context. Antigen unknown. The sample comes from a study of T cell repertoires in cytomegalovirus infection. Trimming left V 6 bases short and J 5 bases short, with 14 bases between. The CDR3 contains 14 residues. In TCRdb, the reads were re-called with MiXCR into one record per CDR3 protein. The sample holds just over 450,000 distinct CDR3 sequences, about 39% seen once. The material was cultured PBMCs, obtained from culture after CMV antigen stimulation. The TCR sequence derives from a human donor in good health (CMV status not recorded). Some clones in this sample may be carry-over from other donors' samples. V gene TRBV12-3 or TRBV12-4 combines with J gene TRBJ2-1; D may match TRBD1 or TRBD2 (6 bases each). The CDR3 region is CASSPGANHNEQFF. CDR3 nucleotide sequence: TGTGCCAGCAGCCCGGGGGCCAATCACAATGAGCAGTTCTTC.